These 16 T cell receptor beta chains were all obtained from the same sample, sequenced in a study of cytomegalovirus exposure and HLA in healthy donors (dated 2017 in TCRdb). The library relied on the immunoSEQ multiplex PCR assay. A mixture of 60 forward primers for TCR Vbeta segments and 13 reverse primers for TCR Jbeta segments was used in the multiplex PCR. TCRdb mirrors the immuneACCESS table, restricted to in-frame sequences. Some clones are absent from its copies; in checked studies, under half trace to an unresolved V gene, and the reason for the others is unknown. The sample profile shows 120,000 or so clones; around 68% of them were found once. The top ten constitute around 4% of the sample. The specimen was PBMCs. These receptors all stem from a man aged 35 to 55 in good health and CMV-seropositive.

This sequence joins TRBV10-3 and TRBJ2-1, with a weak D call TRBD1 (6 bases). Deletions cut 8 bases from V and 5 bases from J, with 7 bases between. CDR3 length: 11 residues. The germline V gene encodes CDR1 ENHRY and CDR2 SYGVKD. CDR3 coding DNA: TGTGCCATCGGACAGAACAATGAGCAGTTCTTC. Translated: CAIGQNNEQFF.

This clone showed up just a few times. This chain joins TRBV13 and TRBJ2-1; D is ambiguous. Germline CDR1 PRHDT, CDR2 FYEKMQ (reference sequence). The CDR3 has 12 amino acids. The V gene lost 8 bases and the J gene lost 8 bases, with 13 bases spanning the gap. CDR3 nucleotides: TGTGCCAGCGGGCGCTCGGTTTATGAGCAGTTCTTC. It yields the protein CASGRSVYEQFF.

This rearrangement joins TRBV10-3 to TRBJ2-7; D gene unclear. The germline V gene has CDR1 ENHRY and CDR2 SYGVKD. V lost 10 bases and J lost 0, with 10 bases in between. CDR3 size: 12 residues. In nucleotides, the CDR3 is TGTGCCACCGCGACACGCTCCTACGAGCAGTACTTC. This codes for CATATRSYEQYF.

This chain connects TRBV9 to TRBJ2-1; 7 bases are shared with TRBD2. This CDR3 has 15 amino acids. J was trimmed by 0 bases and V by 6 bases; bases with no gene match: 6. The V gene's germline CDR1 is SGDLS and CDR2 YYNGEE. CDR3 in DNA: TGTGCCAGCACCCTGGGGGGGATCTCCTACAATGAGCAGTTCTTC. This encodes CASTLGGISYNEQFF.

The chain recombines TRBV11-2 with TRBJ2-2, with 12 bases aligning to TRBD1. J gave up 5 bases and V 5 bases, and 15 bases lay outside the gene matches. This CDR3 spans 19 amino acids. Per the germline V gene, CDR1 is SGHAT and CDR2 is FQNNGV. The CDR3 DNA sequence: TGTGCCAGCAGCCCTGACTCGGGACAGGGGGCGCGAGGGACCGGGGAGCTGTTTTTT. Translated: CASSPDSGQGARGTGELFF.

The genes are TRBV6-1 and TRBJ1-2; 7 bases align to TRBD1. With V trimmed by 0 bases and J by 3 bases, 10 bases remained unmatched. The germline CDR1 and CDR2 sequences are MNHNS and SASEGT. This CDR3 has 17 amino acids. This chain's CDR3 is CASSEALRGGGHYGYTF. For the CDR3, the DNA is TGTGCCAGCAGTGAAGCGCTTCGAGGGGGCGGCCACTATGGCTACACCTTC.

The V call is TRBV29-1, the J call TRBJ2-7, with 12 positions matching TRBD2. V lost 7 bases and J lost 2; bases outside the gene matches: 3. CDR1 SQVTM and CDR2 ANQGSEA come from the germline V gene. The CDR3 totals 13 residues. CDR3 loop: CSARTSGTYEQYF. CDR3 DNA: TGCAGCGCCCGGACTAGCGGGACCTACGAGCAGTACTTC.

The chain links TRBV7-3 to TRBJ1-2; 8 bases are a match to TRBD1. The germline V gene has CDR1 SGHTA and CDR2 FQGTGA. The CDR3 covers 12 residues. Trimming removed 5 bases from V and 6 bases from J; junction bases left unmatched: 2. DNA for the CDR3: TGTGCCAGCAGCGGACAGGGAAATGGCTACACCTTC. Translating it yields CASSGQGNGYTF.

This clone has just one count. The chain has TRBV19 and TRBJ2-7; 7 positions match TRBD2. Trimming took 5 bases from V and 5 from J; bases not matched to a gene: 6. From germline, CDR1 is LNHDA and CDR2 SQIVND (reference sequence). This CDR3 contains 13 residues. CDR3 coding DNA: TGTGCCAGTAGTCGGGATGCGGGAGACGAGCAGTACTTC. Residues: CASSRDAGDEQYF.

The rearrangement joins TRBV29-1 to TRBJ1-1, with D possibly TRBD1 on 6 matching bases. V was cut by 5 bases and J by 5 bases, with 9 bases left in between. CDR3 size: 11 residues. Germline V gene sequence: CDR1 SQVTM, CDR2 ANQGSEA. The CDR3 is CSVLQGTEAFF. CDR3 coding DNA: TGCAGCGTTCTACAGGGAACTGAAGCTTTCTTT.

The chain recombines TRBV7-8 with TRBJ2-1; D remains unclear. The CDR3 covers 16 residues. CDR1 is SGHVS and CDR2 is FQNEAQ in the germline V gene. V was trimmed by 5 bases and J by 0 bases, leaving 14 bases between them. CDR3 coding DNA: TGTGCCAGCAGCCCAAGACCCGGCGGCTCCTACAATGAGCAGTTCTTC. This translates into CASSPRPGGSYNEQFF.

The chain is built from TRBV18 and TRBJ1-1; 9 bases align to TRBD1. CDR1 and CDR2 from the germline V gene are KGHSH and LQKENI. CDR3 length: 16 residues. J lost 4 bases, V lost 1 base, and 7 bases had no gene match. This CDR3 reads CASSPLTGTGSTEAFF. The CDR3, as DNA: TGTGCCAGCTCACCACTCACCGGGACAGGGTCCACTGAAGCTTTCTTT. The variable domain in full, with the rest retrieved from reference TRBV18 and TRBJ1-1, is NAGVMQNPRHLVRRRGQEARLRCSPMKGHSHVYWYRQLPEEGLKFMVYLQKENIIDESGMPKERFSAEFPKEGPSILRIQQVVRGDSAAYFCASSPLTGTGSTEAFFGQGTRLTVV.

The chain recombines TRBV2 with TRBJ2-7, with a possible D match to TRBD1 (6 bases). Germline V gives CDR1 SNHLY, CDR2 FYNNEI. The ends were cut back, 10 bases at V and 0 bases at J, with 13 bases in the middle. The CDR3 runs 13 residues. The CDR3 here is CATNRDTSYEQYF. As DNA, the CDR3 is TGTGCCACCAACCGGGACACCTCCTACGAGCAGTACTTC.

V and J are TRBV29-1 and TRBJ1-2; the match to TRBD1 covers 9 bases. Germline CDR1 SQVTM, CDR2 ANQGSEA. The CDR3 has 14 residues. V was pared by 6 bases and J by 1 base, with 6 bases of the junction left unmatched. The CDR3 here is CSVADRGFNYGYTF. The CDR3 region has the DNA TGCAGCGTCGCCGACAGGGGGTTTAACTATGGCTACACCTTC.

J is TRBJ2-1 and V is TRBV6-5; 7 bases align to TRBD1. Germline V gene sequence: CDR1 MNHEY, CDR2 SVGAGI. This CDR3 comprises 15 residues. The trim removed 7 bases at V and 8 bases at J, leaving 14 bases unmatched. The CDR3 nucleotides are TGTGCCAGCACCCGACTGACAGGGACGGGGTATGAGCAGTTCTTC. It is translated as CASTRLTGTGYEQFF.

This clone was seen more than once but under ten times. This chain links TRBV27 with TRBJ2-5, with TRBD2 matching 9 bases. With 6 bases clipped from V and 5 bases from J, the junction kept 10 bases outside the gene matches. This CDR3 is built from 15 residues. Germline lookup yields CDR1 MNHEY and CDR2 SMNVEV (reference sequence). The CDR3 reads CASRIRRGGRETQYF. In nucleotides, the CDR3 is TGTGCCAGCAGAATTAGGCGGGGGGGTCGGGAGACCCAGTACTTC.